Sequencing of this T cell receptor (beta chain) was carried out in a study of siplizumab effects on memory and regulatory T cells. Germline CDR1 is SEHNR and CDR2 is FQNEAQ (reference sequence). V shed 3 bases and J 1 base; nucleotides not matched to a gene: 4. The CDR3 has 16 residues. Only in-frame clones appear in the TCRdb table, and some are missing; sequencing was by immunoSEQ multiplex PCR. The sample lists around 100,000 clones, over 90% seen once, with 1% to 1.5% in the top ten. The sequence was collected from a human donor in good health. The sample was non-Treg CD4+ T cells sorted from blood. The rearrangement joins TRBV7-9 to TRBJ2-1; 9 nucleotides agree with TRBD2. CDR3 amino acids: CASSLGLAGSYNEQFF. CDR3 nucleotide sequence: TGTGCCAGCAGCTTGGGTCTAGCGGGATCCTACAATGAGCAGTTCTTC.